This TCR beta chain originates from a study of shared clonotypes between healthy human individuals. The wider study: For every donor, three CD4 naive, three CD4 memory, two CD8 naive and one CD8 memory plates were used.

The V and J ends lost 6 bases and 4 bases respectively, with 16 bases between them. Germline CDR1 and CDR2: SGHDN and FVKESK. There are 14 residues in the CDR3. Method: immunoSEQ multiplex PCR; TCRdb's copy keeps in-frame clones and lacks some. In the table there are hundreds of thousands of clones, roughly 95% of which are singletons. Naive CD8 cells, CD45RO-negative and positively selected for CCR7, excluded terminally differentiated effector memory CD45RA+ cells. V usage is TRBV14 and J usage is TRBJ2-7; D unresolved. The specimen sequenced was naive CD8+ T cells sorted from blood. This TCR was sampled from a woman in her twenties or thirties in good health. The chain's CDR3 is CASRAGPPNYEQYF. The CDR3 bases are TGTGCCAGCAGGGCCGGGCCACCAAATTACGAGCAGTACTTC.